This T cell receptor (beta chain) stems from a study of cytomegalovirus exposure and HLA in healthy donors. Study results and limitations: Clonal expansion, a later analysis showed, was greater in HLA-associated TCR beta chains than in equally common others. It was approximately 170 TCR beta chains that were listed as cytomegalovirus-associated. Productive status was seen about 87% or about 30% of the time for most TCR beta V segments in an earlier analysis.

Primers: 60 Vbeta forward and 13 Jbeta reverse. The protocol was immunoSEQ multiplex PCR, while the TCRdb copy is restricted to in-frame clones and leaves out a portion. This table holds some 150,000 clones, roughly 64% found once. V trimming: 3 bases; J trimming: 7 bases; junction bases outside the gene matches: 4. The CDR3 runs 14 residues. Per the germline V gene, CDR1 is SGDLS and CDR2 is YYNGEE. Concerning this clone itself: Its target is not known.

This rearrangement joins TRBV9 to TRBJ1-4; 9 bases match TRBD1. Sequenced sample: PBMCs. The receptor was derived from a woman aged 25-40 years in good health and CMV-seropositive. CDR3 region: CASSATTGGEKLFF. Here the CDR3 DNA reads TGTGCCAGCAGCGCCACGACAGGGGGTGAAAAACTGTTTTTT.